The 9 T cell receptor beta chains given below trace back to one sample, sequenced in a study of T-cell memory formation after mild COVID-19 (dated by TCRdb to about 2021). The library was produced with 5' RACE. Sequencer: Illumina NovaSeq 6000. TCRdb trimmed the raw reads at Q25, called clones with MiXCR and kept productive beta chains. Entries are consolidated by CDR3 protein sequence, retaining the most common genes and DNA. The sample includes over 120,000 distinct CDR3 sequences, with about 25% observed a single time. The top ten constitute approximately 25% of the sample. The sequenced material came from PBMCs or a T cell subset sorted from them (not recorded which). Receptor source: an adult woman who had mild COVID-19 (a few samples of this study predate the infection). The sample titles of this study are shuffled in the database, so cell type and time point are left out; the donor was told from shared clones.

This clonotype was seen only a few times. The CDR3 loop reads CASSFFMAGATDTQYF. Here the CDR3 DNA reads TGTGCCAGCAGCTTTTTCATGGCGGGGGCCACAGATACGCAGTATTTT. The V call is TRBV7-9, the J call TRBJ2-3, with D possibly matching TRBD2 (7 bases). CDR1 is SEHNR and CDR2 is FQNEAQ in the germline V gene (reference sequence). The CDR3 is 16 amino acids. V was clipped by 3 bases and J by 2 bases, with 15 bases between them.

This chain connects TRBV4-1 to TRBJ2-7; the D gene is possibly TRBD2 (7 bases). V gave up 1 base and J gave up 3 bases, with 13 bases separating them. Germline CDR1 MGHRA, CDR2 YSYEKL. The CDR3 consists of 15 residues. The CDR3 coding sequence is TGCGCCAGCAGCCAAGTCCCGGGGGGCGACTACGAGCAGTACTTC. Protein sequence: CASSQVPGGDYEQYF.

A few counts support this clonotype. The chain uses TRBV5-4 and TRBJ2-7, with a possible D match to TRBD1 (6 bases). V was shortened by 4 bases and J by 0 bases, with 11 bases between the two germline ends. CDR3 length: 14 amino acids. CDR1 is SGHNT, CDR2 YYREEE, per germline (reference sequence). CDR3 nucleotide sequence: TGTGCCAGCAGCAAAGAGGGGGTCTCCTACGAGCAGTACTTC. Translating it yields CASSKEGVSYEQYF.

The rearrangement uses TRBV25-1 and TRBJ2-5; 9 nucleotides match TRBD1. V shed 2 bases and J 5 bases; nucleotides not matched to a gene: 3. CDR1 MGHDK and CDR2 SYGVNS come from the germline V gene. The CDR3 spans 14 residues. Here the CDR3 reads CASSEGQGSETQYF. The CDR3 DNA follows: TGTGCCAGCAGTGAAGGACAGGGGTCGGAGACCCAGTACTTC. Variable domain in full (rest from reference TRBV25-1 and TRBJ2-5): EADIYQTPRYLVIGTGKKITLECSQTMGHDKMYWYQQDPGMELHLIHYSYGVNSTEKGDLSSESTVSRIRTEHFPLTLESARPSHTSQYLCASSEGQGSETQYFGPGTRLLVL.

This chain links TRBV7-9 with TRBJ2-7; a possible D gene is TRBD2 (6 bases). V was pared by 0 bases and J by 3 bases, with 18 bases between. Per germline, CDR1 SEHNR and CDR2 FQNEAQ (reference sequence). The CDR3 is made up of 17 amino acids. The CDR3, as DNA: TGTGCCAGCAGCTTAGCAGGGGCTCAAGCGGGTTACTACGAGCAGTACTTC. It codes for CASSLAGAQAGYYEQYF.

This clonotype has only a few counts. This chain uses TRBV11-2 with TRBJ1-1; D is perhaps TRBD1 (5 bases). The germline V gene has CDR1 SGHAT and CDR2 FQNNGV. The V end was cut by 3 bases, the J end by 8 bases, with 13 bases between. CDR3 size: 13 residues. This CDR3 is CASSLLLGEEAFF. Written as DNA, the CDR3 is TGTGCCAGCAGCTTGCTCCTGGGGGAAGAAGCTTTCTTT.

The chain combines TRBV19 with TRBJ2-4; D might be TRBD1 (6 bases). This CDR3 region has 19 residues. Germline V lookup: CDR1 LNHDA, CDR2 SQIVND (reference sequence). Trimming left V 5 bases short and J 0 bases short, with 23 bases between. For the CDR3, the DNA is TGTGCCAGTAGTGCGCCAAGTCATACAGGGTCCCTAGCCAAAAACATTCAGTACTTC. This codes for CASSAPSHTGSLAKNIQYF.

The V gene is TRBV9, the J gene TRBJ2-1; D tentatively fits TRBD1 or TRBD2 (5 bases each). CDR3 length: 19 residues. Trimming shortened V by 4 bases and J by 0 bases, and 23 bases separated the two germline ends. The germline CDR1 and CDR2 sequences are SGDLS and YYNGEE. CDR3 in amino acids: CASSSRTRATGYSYNEQFF. The DNA of the CDR3 is TGTGCCAGCAGCTCCCGGACAAGGGCGACGGGGTACTCCTACAATGAGCAGTTCTTC.

The chain uses TRBV9 and TRBJ2-3; TRBD2 might be the D (6 bases). The CDR3 consists of 15 residues. V dropped 0 bases and J dropped 3 bases, with 11 bases sitting between them. Germline loops: CDR1 SGDLS, CDR2 YYNGEE. CDR3 bases: TGTGCCAGCAGCGTAGAGGAGGGGCGAACAGATACGCAGTATTTT. Translating it yields CASSVEEGRTDTQYF.